These 5 T cell receptor beta chains were all obtained from the same sample, sequenced in a study of blood T cells in healthy people across ages (dated by TCRdb to about 2015). The library came from 5' RACE. Data came from an Illumina HiSeq 2500. The second PCR ran for about 6 to 11 cycles and used a J-beta primer mix along with a sample-barcoded 5' primer. TCRdb's own reprocessing of the public reads used fastp at Q25 and MiXCR and kept productive beta chains. Rows merge per CDR3 protein into single entries with the most common DNA and genes. In this sample the table shows over 1,200,000 distinct CDR3 sequences, around 59% of which occur a single time. Clones ranked in the top ten supply over 5% of the sample. The sample taken for sequencing was blood. The source of these receptors is a man younger than 35 in good health.

This chain links TRBV7-2 with TRBJ1-4; 7 positions match TRBD1. With V trimmed by 2 bases and J by 8 bases, 5 bases remained unmatched. The CDR3 has 14 residues. Germline loops: CDR1 SGHTA, CDR2 FQGNSA. CDR3: CASSLRQGVEKLFF. For the CDR3, the DNA is TGTGCCAGCAGCTTAAGACAGGGCGTCGAAAAACTGTTTTTT.

The chain combines TRBV20-1 with TRBJ1-5; TRBD1 matches 7 bases. This CDR3 comprises 15 residues. V trimming: 3 bases; J trimming: 4 bases; junction bases outside the gene matches: 9. Germline V gene lookup returns CDR1 DFQATT and CDR2 SNEGSKA (reference sequence). The CDR3 sequence is CSASKTGTINQPQHF. The CDR3 nucleotides read TGCAGTGCTAGCAAGACAGGGACGATTAATCAGCCCCAGCATTTT.

This chain's CDR3 is CASSSPVATETGELFF. As DNA, the CDR3 is TGTGCCAGCAGCTCTCCAGTGGCTACAGAGACCGGGGAGCTGTTTTTT. This rearrangement joins TRBV11-2 to TRBJ2-2; unclear D gene. V was cut by 4 bases and J by 5 bases, with 17 bases left in between. Germline lookup yields CDR1 SGHAT and CDR2 FQNNGV. The CDR3 is 16 residues long. Using reference TRBV11-2 and TRBJ2-2 for the parts outside the CDR3, the full variable domain is EAGVAQSPRYKIIEKRQSVAFWCNPISGHATLYWYQQILGQGPKLLIQFQNNGVVDDSQLPKDRFSAERLKGVDSTLKIQPAKLEDSAVYLCASSSPVATETGELFFGEGSRLTVL.

This clonotype was detected a few times. The CDR3 here is CASTGTSANNEQFF. The CDR3 DNA is TGTGCCAGCACTGGGACTAGCGCAAACAATGAGCAGTTCTTC. The chain couples TRBV2 to TRBJ2-1; 10 nucleotides align to TRBD2. The V gene end was trimmed by 7 bases and the J gene end by 5 bases; junction bases not matched to a gene: 5. This CDR3 comprises 14 residues. CDR1 is SNHLY and CDR2 is FYNNEI in the germline V gene. Full variable domain (rest looked up from reference TRBV2 and TRBJ2-1): EPEVTQTPSHQVTQMGQEVILRCVPISNHLYFYWYRQILGQKVEFLVSFYNNEISEKSEIFDDQFSVERPDGSNFTLKIRSTKLEDSAMYFCASTGTSANNEQFFGPGTRLTVL.

The chain uses TRBV9 and TRBJ1-6; D uncertain. The CDR3 length is 13 residues. Trimming removed 0 bases from V and 9 bases from J, with 7 bases in between. Germline-derived CDR1 and CDR2 are SGDLS and YYNGEE. The CDR3 DNA reads TGTGCCAGCAGCGTAGCGGGGTTTTCACCCCTCCACTTT. Translating it yields CASSVAGFSPLHF.